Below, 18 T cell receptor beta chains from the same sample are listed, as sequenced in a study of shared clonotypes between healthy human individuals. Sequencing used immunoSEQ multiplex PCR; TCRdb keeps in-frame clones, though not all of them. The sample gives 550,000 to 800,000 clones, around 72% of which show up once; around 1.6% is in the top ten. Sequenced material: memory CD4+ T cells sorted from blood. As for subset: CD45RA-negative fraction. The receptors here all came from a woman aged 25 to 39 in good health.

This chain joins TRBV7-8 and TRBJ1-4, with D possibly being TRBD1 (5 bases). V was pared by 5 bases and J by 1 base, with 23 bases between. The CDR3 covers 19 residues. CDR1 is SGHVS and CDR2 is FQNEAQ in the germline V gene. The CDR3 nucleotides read TGTGCCAGCAGCCACTTACTCTTTGGAGGGGAGGGAACTAATGAAAAACTGTTTTTT. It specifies CASSHLLFGGEGTNEKLFF. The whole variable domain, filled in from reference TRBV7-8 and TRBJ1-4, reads GAGVSQSPRYKVAKRGQDVALRCDPISGHVSLFWYQQALGQGPEFLTYFQNEAQLDKSGLPSDRFFAERPEGSVSTLKIQRTQQEDSAVYLCASSHLLFGGEGTNEKLFFGSGTQLSVL.

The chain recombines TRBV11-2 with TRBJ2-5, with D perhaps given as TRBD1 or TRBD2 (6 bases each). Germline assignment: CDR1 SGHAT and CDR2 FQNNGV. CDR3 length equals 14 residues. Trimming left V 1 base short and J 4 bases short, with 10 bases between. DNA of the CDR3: TGTGCCAGCAGCTTAGGAGGGGGACTAGAGACCCAGTACTTC. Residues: CASSLGGGLETQYF.

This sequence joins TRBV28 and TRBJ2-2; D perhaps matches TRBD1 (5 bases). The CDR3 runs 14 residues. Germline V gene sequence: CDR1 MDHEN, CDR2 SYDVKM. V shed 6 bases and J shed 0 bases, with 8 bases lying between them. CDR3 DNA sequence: TGTGCCAGCAGGGTCAGGGCGAACACCGGGGAGCTGTTTTTT. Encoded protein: CASRVRANTGELFF.

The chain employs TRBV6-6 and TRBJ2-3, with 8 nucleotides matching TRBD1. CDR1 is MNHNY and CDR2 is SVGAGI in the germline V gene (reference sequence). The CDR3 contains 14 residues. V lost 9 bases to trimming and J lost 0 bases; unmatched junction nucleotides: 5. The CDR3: CASVRGPSTDTQYF. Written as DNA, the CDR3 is TGTGCCAGTGTCAGGGGGCCAAGCACAGATACGCAGTATTTT.

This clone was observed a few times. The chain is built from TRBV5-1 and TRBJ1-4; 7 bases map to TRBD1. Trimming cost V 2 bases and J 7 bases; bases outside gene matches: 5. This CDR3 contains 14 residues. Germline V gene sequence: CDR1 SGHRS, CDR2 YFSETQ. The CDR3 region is CASSFGDRSEKLFF. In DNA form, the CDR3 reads TGCGCCAGCAGCTTCGGGGACAGAAGTGAAAAACTGTTTTTT.

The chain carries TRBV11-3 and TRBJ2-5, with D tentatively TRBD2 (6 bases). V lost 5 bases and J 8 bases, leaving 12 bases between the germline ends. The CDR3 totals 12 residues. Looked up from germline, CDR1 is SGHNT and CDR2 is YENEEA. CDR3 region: CASSPGGSTQYF. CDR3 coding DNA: TGTGCCAGCAGCCCAGGAGGGTCTACCCAGTACTTC.

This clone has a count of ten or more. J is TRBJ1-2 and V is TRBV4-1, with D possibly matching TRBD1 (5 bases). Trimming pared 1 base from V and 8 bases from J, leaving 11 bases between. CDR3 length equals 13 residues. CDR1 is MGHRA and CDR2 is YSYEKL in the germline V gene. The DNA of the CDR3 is TGCGCCAGCAGCCAAGGAGGGGCTCTCGGCTACACCTTC. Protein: CASSQGGALGYTF.

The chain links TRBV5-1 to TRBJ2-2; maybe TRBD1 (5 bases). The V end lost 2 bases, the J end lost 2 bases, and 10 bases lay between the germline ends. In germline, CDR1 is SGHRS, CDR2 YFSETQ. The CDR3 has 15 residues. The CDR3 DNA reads TGCGCCAGCAGCTTAGTGCAGGGAAACACCGGGGAGCTGTTTTTT. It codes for CASSLVQGNTGELFF.

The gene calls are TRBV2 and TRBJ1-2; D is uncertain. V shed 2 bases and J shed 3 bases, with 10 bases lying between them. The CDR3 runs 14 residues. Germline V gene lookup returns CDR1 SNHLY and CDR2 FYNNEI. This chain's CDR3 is CASSENDPDYGYTF. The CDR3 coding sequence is TGTGCCAGCAGTGAAAATGATCCCGACTATGGCTACACCTTC.

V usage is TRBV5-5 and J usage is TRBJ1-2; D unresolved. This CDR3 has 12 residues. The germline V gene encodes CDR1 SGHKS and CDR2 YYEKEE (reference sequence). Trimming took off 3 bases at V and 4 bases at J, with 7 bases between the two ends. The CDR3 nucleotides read TGTGCCAGCAGCTCGGCCGGCTATGGCTACACCTTC. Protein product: CASSSAGYGYTF.

The CDR3 protein is CASSLDGRYEQYF. The CDR3, as DNA: TGTGCCAGCAGCTTGGACGGACGCTACGAGCAGTACTTC. This chain connects TRBV5-5 to TRBJ2-7; D remains ambiguous. The germline CDR1 and CDR2 sequences are SGHKS and YYEKEE (reference sequence). V dropped 0 bases and J dropped 3 bases, with 7 bases sitting between them. The CDR3 consists of 13 residues.

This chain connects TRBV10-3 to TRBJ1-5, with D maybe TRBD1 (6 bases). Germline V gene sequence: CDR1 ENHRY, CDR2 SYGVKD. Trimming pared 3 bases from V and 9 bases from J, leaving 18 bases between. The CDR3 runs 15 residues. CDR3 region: CAISDRGGGEGPQHF. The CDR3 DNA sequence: TGTGCCATCAGTGACAGAGGAGGGGGGGAGGGGCCCCAGCATTTT.

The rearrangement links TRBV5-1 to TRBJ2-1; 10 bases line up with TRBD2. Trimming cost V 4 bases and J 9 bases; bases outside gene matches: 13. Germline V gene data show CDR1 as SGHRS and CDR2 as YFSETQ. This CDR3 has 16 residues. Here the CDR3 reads CASSPLGASGRVEQFF. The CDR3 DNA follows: TGCGCCAGCAGCCCGCTAGGGGCTAGCGGGAGAGTTGAGCAGTTCTTC. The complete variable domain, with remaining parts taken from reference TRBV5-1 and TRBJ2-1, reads KAGVTQTPRYLIKTRGQQVTLSCSPISGHRSVSWYQQTPGQGLQFLFEYFSETQRNKGNFPGRFSGRQFSNSRSEMNVSTLELGDSALYLCASSPLGASGRVEQFFGPGTRLTVL.

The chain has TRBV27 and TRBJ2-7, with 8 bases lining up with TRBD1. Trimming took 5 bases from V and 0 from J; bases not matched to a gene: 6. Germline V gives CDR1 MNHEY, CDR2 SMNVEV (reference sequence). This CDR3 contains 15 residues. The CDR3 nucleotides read TGTGCCAGCAGTGCCCGGACAGGGACCTCCTACGAGCAGTACTTC. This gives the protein CASSARTGTSYEQYF.

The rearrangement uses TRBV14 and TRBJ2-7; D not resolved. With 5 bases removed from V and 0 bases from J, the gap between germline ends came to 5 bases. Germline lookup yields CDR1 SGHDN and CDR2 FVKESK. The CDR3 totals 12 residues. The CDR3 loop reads CASSSYSYEQYF. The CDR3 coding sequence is TGTGCCAGCAGCTCCTACTCCTACGAGCAGTACTTC. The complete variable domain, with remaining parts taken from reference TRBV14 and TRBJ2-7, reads EAGVTQFPSHSVIEKGQTVTLRCDPISGHDNLYWYRRVMGKEIKFLLHFVKESKQDESGMPNNRFLAERTGGTYSTLKVQPAELEDSGVYFCASSSYSYEQYFGPGTRLTVT.

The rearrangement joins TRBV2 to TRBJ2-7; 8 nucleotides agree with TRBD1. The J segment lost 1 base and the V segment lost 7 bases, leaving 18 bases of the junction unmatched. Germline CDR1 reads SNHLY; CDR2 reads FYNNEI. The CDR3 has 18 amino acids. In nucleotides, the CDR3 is TGTGCCAGCATGAGCAGGGGGCGCCGGCCAGCCAGTTCCTACGAGCAGTACTTC. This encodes CASMSRGRRPASSYEQYF.

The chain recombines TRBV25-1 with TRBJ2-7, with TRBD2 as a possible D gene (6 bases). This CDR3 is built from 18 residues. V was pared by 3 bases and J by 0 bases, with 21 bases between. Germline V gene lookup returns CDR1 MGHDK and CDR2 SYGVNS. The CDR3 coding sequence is TGTGCCAGCAGTGATTTCGAACGGCGGGGAAGTAACTCCTACGAGCAGTACTTC. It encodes CASSDFERRGSNSYEQYF.

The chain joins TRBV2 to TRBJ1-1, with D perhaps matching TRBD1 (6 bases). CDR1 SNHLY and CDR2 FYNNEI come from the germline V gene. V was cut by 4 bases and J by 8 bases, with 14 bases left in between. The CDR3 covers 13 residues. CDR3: CASSAKGGPEAFF. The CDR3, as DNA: TGTGCCAGCAGTGCTAAGGGGGGCCCCGAAGCTTTCTTT.